This entry features one TCR beta chain sequence. Its antigen is not identified. Genomic DNA acted as the template from which TCR beta VDJ combination and CDR3 sequence profiling were carried out. TCRdb re-called the reads with MiXCR, one entry per CDR3 protein. The sample includes a few hundred thousand distinct CDR3 sequences, roughly 68% of them seen just once. The source of the sample is a study of CD8+CD57+ T cells in acquired aplastic anemia. The wider study: The average for DNA from sorted CD4+ and CD8+ cells was 3.2 ug. CD4+ cell libraries from healthy donors averaged approximately 9.8 million reads.

General observations from the study: Controls and patients did not differ significantly in CD8+ Simpson's diversity.

The CDR3 extends over 17 amino acids. After removal of 9 bases from V and 1 base from J, the junction contained 12 bases not matched to a gene. The sequence was obtained from a human donor in good health, serving as a control. The sample consisted of sorted CD4+, CD8+, or CD8+CD57+ T cells (not recorded which) from PBMCs. The chain has TRBV12-3 or TRBV12-4 and TRBJ1-1; 12 positions match TRBD1. The CDR3 coding sequence is TGTGCCAGTAATCAACCGGGACAGGGGGCGAAGAACACTGAAGCTTTCTTT. It specifies CASNQPGQGAKNTEAFF.